The clone carrying this T cell receptor beta chain has only a few counts. V lost 5 bases to trimming and J lost 2 bases; unmatched junction nucleotides: 6. Germline V CDR1 and CDR2: SGHTA, FQGNSA. The CDR3 extends over 15 amino acids. This sample stems from a study of blood T cells in healthy people across ages. A second PCR, run for about 7 to 11 cycles, used a sample-barcoded 5' primer plus a J-beta primer mix. TCRdb reanalysed the 5' RACE reads using MiXCR and keeps one entry per CDR3 protein. The sample records about 620,000 distinct CDR3 sequences, 20% to 25% being singletons. The chain is built from TRBV7-2 and TRBJ1-3; 7 nucleotides line up with TRBD1. Sequencing was carried out using blood. This sequence originates from a man aged 70 or older in good health. In nucleotides, the CDR3 is TGTGCCAGCAGCCGGGACAGAGCCGCTGGAAACACCATATATTTT. Residues: CASSRDRAAGNTIYF.